A selection of T cell receptor beta chains follows, all from one sample in a study of blood T cell repertoires in COVID-19. Data came from immunoSEQ multiplex PCR; TCRdb stores just in-frame clones and leaves some out. Of some 26,000 clones in the sample, 70% to 85% are singletons; the top ten hold about 1.8%. Sequences were obtained from peripheral blood. Receptor source: a man aged 80 or over with active or convalescent COVID-19. Each CDR3 is given with its conserved first and last residue. The D gene is left open where the match is weak. Some rows mark clone size as missing; the rest say once, few, many or name a class of expanded clone.

- 16 TRBD1 TRBJ2-7 TRBV7-6 CASSSTGGAFSYEQYF TGTGCCAGCAGCTCGACAGGGGGCGCTTTCTCCTACGAGCAGTACTTC
medium-sized 15 TRBD2 TRBJ2-3 TRBV15 CATSGERGSTDTQYF TGTGCCACCAGCGGAGAGCGGGGGAGCACAGATACGCAGTATTTT
few 13 - TRBJ1-6 TRBV7-6 CASSASTGKPLHF TGTGCCAGCAGCGCTTCGACGGGTAAACCCCTCCACTTT
- 18 TRBD2 TRBJ2-1 TRBV3-1/TRBV3-2 CASSQDTPSGGLYNEQFF TGTGCCAGCAGCCAAGATACGCCTAGCGGGGGCCTCTACAATGAGCAGTTCTTC
- 14 TRBD1 TRBJ2-3 TRBV5-5 CASSLRQGTDTQYF TGTGCCAGCAGCCTAAGACAGGGAACAGATACGCAGTATTTT
- 12 - TRBJ1-3 TRBV7-8 CASSPPGNTIYF TGTGCCAGCAGCCCTCCGGGAAACACCATATATTTT
- 15 - TRBJ1-2 TRBV19 CASSIVDKVPYGYTF TGTGCCAGTAGTATAGTGGACAAGGTCCCTTATGGCTACACCTTC
- 19 TRBD1 TRBJ1-1 TRBV5-1 CATALQPGQGSIMNTEAFF TGCGCCACCGCCCTCCAACCGGGACAGGGGAGTATTATGAACACTGAAGCTTTCTTT
- 13 TRBD1 TRBJ1-1 TRBV6-5 CASSRTGNTEAFF TGTGCCAGCAGCCGGACAGGGAACACTGAAGCTTTCTTT
few 15 TRBD2 TRBJ2-1 TRBV5-8 CASSSSGGTYNEQFF TGTGCCAGCAGCTCCAGCGGGGGGACCTACAATGAGCAGTTCTTC
once 14 - TRBJ1-2 TRBV7-3 CASSLTAANYGYTF TGTGCCAGCAGCTTAACGGCAGCGAACTATGGCTACACCTTC
- 14 - TRBJ2-2 TRBV6-5 CASTPEPNTGELFF TGTGCCAGCACCCCAGAACCGAACACCGGGGAGCTGTTTTTT
- 17 TRBD2 TRBJ2-1 TRBV20-1 CSASTPARGVSYNEQFF TGCAGTGCTAGTACCCCGGCCCGGGGGGTTTCCTACAATGAGCAGTTCTTC
- 14 - TRBJ1-5 TRBV19 CASVLRGINQPQHF TGTGCCAGTGTCCTCAGGGGAATCAATCAGCCCCAGCATTTT
- 20 TRBD1 TRBJ2-1 TRBV4-1 CASSRDYPGQGPTSYNEQFF TGCGCCAGCAGCCGAGATTACCCGGGACAGGGGCCCACTTCCTACAATGAGCAGTTCTTC
- 14 TRBD1 TRBJ1-2 TRBV5-1 CASSSLQGDYGYTF TGCGCCAGCAGTAGCCTACAGGGGGACTATGGCTACACCTTC
- 15 - TRBJ2-6 TRBV6-1 CASSEPTAGANVLTF TGTGCCAGCAGTGAACCTACGGCTGGGGCCAACGTCCTGACTTTC
few 17 TRBD1 TRBJ1-2 TRBV3-1/TRBV3-2 CASSQIRGTGRHYGYTF TGTGCCAGCAGCCAGATACGAGGGACAGGGAGGCACTATGGCTACACCTTC
- 15 - TRBJ2-5 TRBV4-1 CASSQVQGQGVTQYF TGCGCCAGCAGCCAAGTCCAGGGGCAAGGGGTGACCCAGTACTTC
- 15 - TRBJ2-3 TRBV27 CASSLRESRTDTQYF TGTGCCAGCAGTTTAAGGGAGTCTCGCACAGATACGCAGTATTTT
- 19 - TRBJ2-7 TRBV12-5 CASGLIYSWTPGTPSKQYF TGTGCTAGTGGTTTGATATATAGTTGGACACCCGGGACACCTTCGAAGCAGTACTTC
- 13 - TRBJ2-7 TRBV19 CASSIVHSGEQYF TGTGCCAGTAGTATAGTCCACTCGGGAGAGCAGTACTTC
- 16 TRBD2 TRBJ2-7 TRBV2 CASSDIPSSGMGEQYF TGTGCCAGCAGTGATATTCCGTCTAGCGGGATGGGCGAGCAGTACTTC
- 16 TRBD2 TRBJ2-7 TRBV5-5 CASTTLREAGSYEQYF TGTGCCAGCACCACACTCCGGGAGGCCGGCTCCTACGAGCAGTACTTC
- 13 - TRBJ1-1 TRBV5-1 CASSQGISTEAFF TGCGCCAGCAGCCAGGGAATCAGCACTGAAGCTTTCTTT
- 18 TRBD2 TRBJ2-5 TRBV7-7 CASSLSSGGPISQETQYF TGTGCTAGCAGCTTAAGTAGCGGGGGGCCAATTAGTCAAGAGACCCAGTACTTC
- 16 TRBD2 TRBJ2-7 TRBV9 CASSKLTGSGIYEQYF TGTGCCAGCAGCAAGCTAACGGGAAGCGGGATATACGAGCAGTACTTC
- 16 TRBD2 TRBJ2-1 TRBV3-1/TRBV3-2 CASRPGLAGTYNEQFF TGTGCCAGCAGGCCTGGACTAGCGGGAACCTACAATGAGCAGTTCTTC
- 12 - TRBJ1-1 TRBV3-1/TRBV3-2 CASSQLYTEAFF TGTGCCAGCAGCCAACTATACACTGAAGCTTTCTTT
- 15 - TRBJ1-3 TRBV5-6 CASATSGVYGNTIYF TGTGCCAGCGCTACAAGCGGGGTTTATGGAAACACCATATATTTT
- 17 - TRBJ2-7 TRBV5-6 CASSPIHQKTDRYEQYF TGTGCCAGCAGCCCGATACACCAAAAGACAGATCGGTACGAGCAGTACTTC
- 13 - TRBJ2-7 TRBV28 CASSLTGAYEQYF TGTGCCAGCAGTTTAACAGGAGCCTACGAGCAGTACTTC
few 14 - TRBJ1-3 TRBV6-5 CATLDSPPGNTIYF TGTGCCACCCTAGACAGCCCTCCTGGAAACACCATATATTTT
once 16 TRBD2 TRBJ2-2 TRBV24-1 CATSDNSGRTGGELFF TGTGCCACCAGTGATAATAGCGGGAGGACTGGCGGGGAGCTGTTTTTT
- 12 - TRBJ1-1 TRBV14 CASRMGRGAAFF TGTGCCAGCAGGATGGGTAGGGGTGCAGCTTTCTTT
- 15 TRBD2 TRBJ2-1 TRBV19 CASSIILAGNNEQFF TGTGCCAGTAGTATCATACTAGCGGGGAACAATGAGCAGTTCTTC
- 15 - TRBJ1-3 TRBV5-1 CASSQLTAIGNTIYF TGCGCCAGCAGCCAGCTGACAGCTATTGGAAACACCATATATTTT
- 12 - TRBJ2-2 TRBV5-1 CASGAGGRELFF TGCGCCAGCGGGGCCGGTGGGCGGGAGCTGTTTTTT
- 14 TRBD2 TRBJ2-7 TRBV6-5 CASPPGLGNYEQYF TGTGCCAGCCCGCCGGGACTAGGAAACTACGAGCAGTACTTC
- 12 - TRBJ1-1 TRBV6-1 CASSEHYTEAFF TGTGCCAGCAGTGAACACTATACTGAAGCTTTCTTT
- 15 TRBD2 TRBJ2-1 TRBV10-1 CASSESLAGVGEQFF TGCGCCAGCAGTGAAAGTCTAGCGGGGGTCGGGGAGCAGTTCTTC